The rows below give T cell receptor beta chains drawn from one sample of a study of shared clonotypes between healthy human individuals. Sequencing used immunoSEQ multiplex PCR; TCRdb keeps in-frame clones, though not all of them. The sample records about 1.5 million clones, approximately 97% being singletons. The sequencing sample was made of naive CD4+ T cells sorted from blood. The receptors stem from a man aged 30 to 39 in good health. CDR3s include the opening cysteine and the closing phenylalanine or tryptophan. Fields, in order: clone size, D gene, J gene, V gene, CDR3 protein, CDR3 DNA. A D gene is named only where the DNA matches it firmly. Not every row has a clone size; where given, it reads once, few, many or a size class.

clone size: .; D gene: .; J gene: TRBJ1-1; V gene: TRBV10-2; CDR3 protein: CASSDWAGANTEAFF; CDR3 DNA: TGCGCCAGCAGTGATTGGGCAGGGGCCAACACTGAAGCTTTCTTT
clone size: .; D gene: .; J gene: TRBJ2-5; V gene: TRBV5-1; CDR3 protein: CASSDGSAGEGTQYF; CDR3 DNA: TGCGCCAGCAGCGACGGCTCGGCAGGAGAGGGGACCCAGTACTTC
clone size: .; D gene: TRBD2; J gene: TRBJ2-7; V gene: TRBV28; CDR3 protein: CASSRPREYEQYF; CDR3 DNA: TGTGCCAGCAGCCGACCGCGGGAGTACGAGCAGTACTTC
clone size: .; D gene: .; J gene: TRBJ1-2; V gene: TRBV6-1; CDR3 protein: CASSDGGAGGYTF; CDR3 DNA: TGTGCCAGCAGTGATGGGGGGGCAGGGGGCTACACCTTC
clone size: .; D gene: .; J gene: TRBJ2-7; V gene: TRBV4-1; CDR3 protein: CASSQELAATYEQYF; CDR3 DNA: TGCGCCAGCAGCCAAGAACTAGCAGCTACCTACGAGCAGTACTTC
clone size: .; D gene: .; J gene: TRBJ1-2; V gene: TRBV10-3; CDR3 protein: CAIAKSGANYGYTF; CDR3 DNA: TGTGCCATCGCCAAGAGTGGGGCTAACTATGGCTACACCTTC
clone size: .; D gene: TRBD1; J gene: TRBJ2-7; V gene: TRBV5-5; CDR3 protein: CASSFEHIGRGSSYEQYF; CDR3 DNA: TGTGCCAGCAGCTTCGAGCACATAGGCAGGGGGAGCTCCTACGAGCAGTACTTC
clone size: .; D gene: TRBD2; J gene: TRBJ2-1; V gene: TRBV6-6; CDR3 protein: CASSYGLAGGYDEQFF; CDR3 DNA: TGTGCCAGCAGTTACGGACTAGCGGGAGGGTACGATGAGCAGTTCTTC
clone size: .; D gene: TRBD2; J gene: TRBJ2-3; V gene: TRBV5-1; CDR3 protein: CASSFSGSSDTQYF; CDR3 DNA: TGCGCCAGCAGCTTTAGCGGGAGCTCAGATACGCAGTATTTT
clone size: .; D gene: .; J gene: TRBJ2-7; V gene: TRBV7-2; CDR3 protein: CASSLVLDSYEQYF; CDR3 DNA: TGTGCCAGCAGCTTAGTTCTCGATTCCTACGAGCAGTACTTC
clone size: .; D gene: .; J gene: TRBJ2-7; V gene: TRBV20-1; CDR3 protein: CSASLSRGQYF; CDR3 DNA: TGCAGTGCCTCCCTCAGTCGGGGGCAGTACTTC
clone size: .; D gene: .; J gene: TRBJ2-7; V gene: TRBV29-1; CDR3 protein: CSVGDGSYEQYF; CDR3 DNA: TGCAGCGTTGGGGACGGTTCCTACGAGCAGTACTTC
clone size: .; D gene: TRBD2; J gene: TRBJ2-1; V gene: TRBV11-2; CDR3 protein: CASSLIGGRASYNEQFF; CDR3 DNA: TGTGCCAGCAGCTTAATTGGCGGGAGGGCGTCCTACAATGAGCAGTTCTTC
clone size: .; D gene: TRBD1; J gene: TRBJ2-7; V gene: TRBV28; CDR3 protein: CASSPLPYMWDSRFYEQYF; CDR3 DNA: TGTGCCAGCAGTCCCTTACCATATATGTGGGACAGCAGATTCTACGAGCAGTACTTC
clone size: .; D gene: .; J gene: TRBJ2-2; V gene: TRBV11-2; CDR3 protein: CASSLGAPNTGELFF; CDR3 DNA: TGTGCCAGCAGCTTAGGGGCCCCGAACACCGGGGAGCTGTTTTTT
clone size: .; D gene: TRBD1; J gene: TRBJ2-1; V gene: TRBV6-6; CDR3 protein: CASSYPAGGLRNEQFF; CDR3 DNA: TGTGCCAGCAGTTATCCAGCAGGGGGCCTAAGAAATGAGCAGTTCTTC
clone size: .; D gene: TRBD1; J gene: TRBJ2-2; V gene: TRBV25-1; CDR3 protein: CASRPGQGTGELFF; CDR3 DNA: TGTGCCAGCAGACCGGGACAGGGCACCGGGGAGCTGTTTTTT
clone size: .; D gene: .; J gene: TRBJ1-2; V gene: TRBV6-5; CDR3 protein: CASSPPERSYGYTF; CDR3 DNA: TGTGCCAGCAGCCCACCTGAACGCAGCTATGGCTACACCTTC
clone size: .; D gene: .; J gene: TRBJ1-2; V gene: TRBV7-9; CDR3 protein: CASSPGTSNYGYTF; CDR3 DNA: TGTGCCAGCAGCCCCGGGACCTCTAACTATGGCTACACCTTC
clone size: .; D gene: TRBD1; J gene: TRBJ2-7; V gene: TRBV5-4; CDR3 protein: CASSSGQPYEQYF; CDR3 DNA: TGTGCCAGCAGCTCGGGACAGCCCTACGAGCAGTACTTC
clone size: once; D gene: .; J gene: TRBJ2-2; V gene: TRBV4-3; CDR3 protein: CASSPVPLPNTGELFF; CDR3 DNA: TGCGCCAGCAGCCCCGTTCCGCTGCCGAACACCGGGGAGCTGTTTTTT
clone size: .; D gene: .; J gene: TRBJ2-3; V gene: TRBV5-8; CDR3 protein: CASSLGHALDTQYF; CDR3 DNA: TGTGCCAGCAGCTTGGGTCATGCTCTAGATACGCAGTATTTT
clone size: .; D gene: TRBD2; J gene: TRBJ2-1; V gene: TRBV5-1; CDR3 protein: CASSLAGGGPNEQFF; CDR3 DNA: TGCGCCAGCAGCTTGGCCGGGGGAGGGCCAAATGAGCAGTTCTTC
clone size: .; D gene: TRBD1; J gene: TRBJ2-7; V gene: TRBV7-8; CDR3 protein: CASSNRDRAHEQYF; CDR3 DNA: TGTGCCAGCAGCAACCGGGACAGGGCCCACGAGCAGTACTTC
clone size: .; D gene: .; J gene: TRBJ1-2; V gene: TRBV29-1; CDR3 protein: CSGGLPGYGYTF; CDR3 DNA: TGCAGCGGGGGGTTGCCCGGCTATGGCTACACCTTC
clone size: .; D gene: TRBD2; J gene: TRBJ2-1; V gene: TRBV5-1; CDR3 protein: CASSPRAWGMGDYSYNEQFF; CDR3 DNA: TGCGCCAGCAGCCCTCGGGCCTGGGGAATGGGGGACTACTCCTACAATGAGCAGTTCTTC
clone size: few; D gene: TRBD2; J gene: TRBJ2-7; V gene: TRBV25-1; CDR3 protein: CASSSRTSGSYEQYF; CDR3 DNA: TGTGCCAGCAGTTCCCGGACTAGCGGGAGTTACGAGCAGTACTTC
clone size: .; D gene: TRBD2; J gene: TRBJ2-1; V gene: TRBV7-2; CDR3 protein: CASSLALSSGDYNEQFF; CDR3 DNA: TGTGCCAGCAGCTTAGCGTTGTCTAGCGGGGATTACAATGAGCAGTTCTTC
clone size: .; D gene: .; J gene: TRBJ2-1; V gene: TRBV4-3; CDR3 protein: CASSQYSGGYNEQFF; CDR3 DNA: TGCGCCAGCAGCCAATATAGCGGAGGTTACAATGAGCAGTTCTTC
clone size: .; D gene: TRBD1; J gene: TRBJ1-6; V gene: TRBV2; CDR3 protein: CASSDRRTGNSPLHF; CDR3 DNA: TGTGCCAGCAGTGATAGGCGGACAGGGAATTCACCCCTCCACTTT
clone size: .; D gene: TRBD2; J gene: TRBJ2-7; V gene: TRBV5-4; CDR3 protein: CASSLQPGLAESYEQYF; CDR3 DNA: TGTGCCAGCAGCTTGCAGCCTGGACTAGCGGAGAGCTACGAGCAGTACTTC
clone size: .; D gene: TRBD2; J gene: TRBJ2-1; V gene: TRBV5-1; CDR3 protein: CASNLRASGSDYNEQFF; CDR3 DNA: TGCGCCAGCAACTTAAGGGCTAGCGGGAGTGATTACAATGAGCAGTTCTTC
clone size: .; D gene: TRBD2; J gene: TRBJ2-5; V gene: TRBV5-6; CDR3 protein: CASSFPELIAGGETQYF; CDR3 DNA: TGTGCCAGCAGCTTCCCAGAGCTGATAGCGGGAGGGGAGACCCAGTACTTC
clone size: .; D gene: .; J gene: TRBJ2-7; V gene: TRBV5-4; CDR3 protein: CASSSPRYEQYF; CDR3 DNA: TGTGCCAGCAGCTCCCCTCGGTACGAGCAGTACTTC
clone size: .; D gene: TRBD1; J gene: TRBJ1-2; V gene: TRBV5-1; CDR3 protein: CASSLAGTANYGYTF; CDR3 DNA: TGCGCCAGCAGCTTGGCCGGGACAGCTAACTATGGCTACACCTTC
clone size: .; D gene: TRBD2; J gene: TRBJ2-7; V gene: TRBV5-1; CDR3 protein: CASSPDGTTTYEQYF; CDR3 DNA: TGCGCCAGCAGCCCGGACGGGACTACTACCTACGAGCAGTACTTC
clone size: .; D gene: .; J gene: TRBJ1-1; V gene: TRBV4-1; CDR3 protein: CASSQPGLNTEAFF; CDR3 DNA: TGCGCCAGCAGCCAACCGGGGCTGAACACTGAAGCTTTCTTT
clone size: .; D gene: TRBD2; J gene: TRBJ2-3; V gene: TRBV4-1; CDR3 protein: CASSQVPGVAGDTQYF; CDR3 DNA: TGCGCCAGCAGCCAAGTACCCGGGGTAGCGGGAGATACGCAGTATTTT
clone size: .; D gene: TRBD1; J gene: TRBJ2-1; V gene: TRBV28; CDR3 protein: CASSLESRRQGTEQFF; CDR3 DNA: TGTGCCAGCAGTTTGGAGTCTCGGAGACAGGGGACTGAGCAGTTCTTC
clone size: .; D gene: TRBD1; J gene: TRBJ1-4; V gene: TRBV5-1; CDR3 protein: CASSRTGGSEKLFF; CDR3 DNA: TGCGCCAGCAGCCGAACAGGGGGGAGTGAAAAACTGTTTTTT
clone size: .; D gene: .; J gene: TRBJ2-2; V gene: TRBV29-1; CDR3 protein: CSVESARTNTGELFF; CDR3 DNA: TGCAGCGTTGAATCCGCACGAACGAACACCGGGGAGCTGTTTTTT
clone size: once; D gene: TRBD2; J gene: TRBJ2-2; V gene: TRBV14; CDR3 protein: CASSQDIAGAANTGELFF; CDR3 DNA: TGTGCCAGCAGCCAAGATATAGCGGGGGCCGCGAACACCGGGGAGCTGTTTTTT
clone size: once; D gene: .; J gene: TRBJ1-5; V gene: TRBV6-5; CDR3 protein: CASTRHPGGNQPQHF; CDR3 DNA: TGTGCCAGCACCCGACATCCAGGGGGCAATCAGCCCCAGCATTTT
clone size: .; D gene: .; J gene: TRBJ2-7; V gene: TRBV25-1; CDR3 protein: CASSAALWHSEQYF; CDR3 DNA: TGTGCCAGCAGTGCGGCCCTTTGGCACAGCGAGCAGTACTTC
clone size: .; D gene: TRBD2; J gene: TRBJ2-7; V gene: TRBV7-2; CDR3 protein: CASSLDGTRTREQYF; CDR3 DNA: TGTGCCAGCAGCTTAGATGGGACTAGGACGAGAGAGCAGTACTTC
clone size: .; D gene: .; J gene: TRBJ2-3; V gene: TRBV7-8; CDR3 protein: CASTLGAQRGSTDTQYF; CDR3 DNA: TGTGCCAGCACCCTGGGGGCCCAGCGGGGAAGCACAGATACGCAGTATTTT
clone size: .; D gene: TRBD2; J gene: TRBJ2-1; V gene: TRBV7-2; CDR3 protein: CASSLRAGLTRRYNEQFF; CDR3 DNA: TGTGCCAGCAGCTTACGCGCGGGACTAACGAGACGCTACAATGAGCAGTTCTTC
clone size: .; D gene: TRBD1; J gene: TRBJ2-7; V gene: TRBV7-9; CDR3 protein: CASSSYRPQQGNWYEQYF; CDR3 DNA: TGTGCCAGCAGCTCGTACCGGCCCCAACAGGGGAATTGGTACGAGCAGTACTTC
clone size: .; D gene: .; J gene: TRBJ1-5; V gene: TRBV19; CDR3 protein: CASRSNRIGNQPQHF; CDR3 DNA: TGTGCCAGTAGGTCGAACCGAATAGGCAATCAGCCCCAGCATTTT
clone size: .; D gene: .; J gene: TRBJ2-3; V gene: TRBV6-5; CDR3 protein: CASSYSTGTDTQYF; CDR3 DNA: TGTGCCAGCAGTTACTCGACTGGCACAGATACGCAGTATTTT
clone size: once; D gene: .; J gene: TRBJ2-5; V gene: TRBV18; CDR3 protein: CASSPEYQETQYF; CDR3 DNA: TGTGCCAGCTCACCAGAGTACCAAGAGACCCAGTACTTC
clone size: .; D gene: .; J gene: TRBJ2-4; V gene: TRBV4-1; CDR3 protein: CARQLRRNAKNIQYF; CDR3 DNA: TGCGCCAGGCAACTCAGGAGGAACGCCAAAAACATTCAGTACTTC
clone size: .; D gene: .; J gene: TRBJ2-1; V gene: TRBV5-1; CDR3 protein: CASSLVGVGNEQFF; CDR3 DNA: TGCGCCAGCAGCTTGGTAGGGGTGGGGAATGAGCAGTTCTTC
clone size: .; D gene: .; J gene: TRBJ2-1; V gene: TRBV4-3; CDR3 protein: CASSLRALENNEQFF; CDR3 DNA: TGCGCCAGCAGCCTCCGGGCCCTAGAAAACAATGAGCAGTTCTTC